This TCR beta chain appears in the sequencing data of a study of T cells after yellow fever vaccination. Study observations and caveats: Abundant bulk-derived clonotypes could contaminate FACS-sorted repertoires. Just a small share of clonotypes turned up in the CD4 compartment as well as the CD8 compartment.

The CDR3 length is 17 residues. CDR1 is LGHNA and CDR2 is YSLEER in the germline V gene. V lost 0 bases, J lost 5 bases, and 7 bases stayed unmatched. Template switching by 5'RACE produced TCR cDNA, adding a universal primer site and UMIs. TCRdb reanalysed the 5' RACE reads using MiXCR and keeps one entry per CDR3 protein. The table includes more than 75,000 distinct CDR3 sequences, about 8.8% detected once. The sequencing used CD8+ T cells not binding an NS4B(214-222) dextramer, sorted from PBMCs, collected approximately 16 days after the first yellow fever vaccination. The TCR was taken from a man aged 18 to 30 who received the YFV17D yellow fever vaccine. The chain uses TRBV4-3 and TRBJ2-3; 11 bases line up with TRBD2. This chain's CDR3 is CASSQDSETSGVDTQYF. CDR3 nucleotide sequence: TGCGCCAGCAGCCAAGATTCAGAGACTAGCGGGGTAGATACGCAGTATTTT.